A selection of T cell receptor beta chains follows, all from one sample in a study of blood T cell repertoires in COVID-19. TCRdb's table, derived via immunoSEQ multiplex PCR, lists solely in-frame clones and lacks some. The sample carries roughly 63,000 clones, about nine tenths recorded once. Specimen: peripheral blood. All receptors derive from a man aged 60-69 years with acute or convalescent COVID-19. Each CDR3 is given with its conserved first and last residue. A D gene is named only where the DNA matches it firmly. Clone size is given for some rows only: seen once, a few or many times, or a class if the clone is expanded.

clone size: NA; J gene: TRBJ2-2; V gene: TRBV2; D gene: NA; CDR3 protein: CASTNTNTGELFF; CDR3 DNA: TGTGCCAGCACCAACACGAACACCGGGGAGCTGTTTTTT
clone size: NA; J gene: TRBJ1-2; V gene: TRBV5-6; D gene: NA; CDR3 protein: CASSLDFFSGYGYTF; CDR3 DNA: TGTGCCAGCAGCTTGGATTTCTTCTCAGGCTATGGCTACACCTTC
clone size: NA; J gene: TRBJ1-2; V gene: TRBV11-2; D gene: NA; CDR3 protein: CASSLTTASYGYTF; CDR3 DNA: TGTGCCAGCAGCTTAACCACCGCGTCCTATGGCTACACCTTC
clone size: NA; J gene: TRBJ1-1; V gene: TRBV28; D gene: NA; CDR3 protein: CASGGARTEAFF; CDR3 DNA: TGTGCCAGCGGGGGGGCTAGGACTGAAGCTTTCTTT
clone size: NA; J gene: TRBJ2-7; V gene: TRBV6-5; D gene: TRBD2; CDR3 protein: CATRLAGGSEQYF; CDR3 DNA: TGTGCCACCCGACTAGCGGGTGGGTCTGAGCAGTACTTC
clone size: NA; J gene: TRBJ1-2; V gene: TRBV5-1; D gene: NA; CDR3 protein: CASTYGRGFVSDGYTF; CDR3 DNA: TGCGCCAGCACCTACGGGCGGGGTTTTGTCTCTGATGGCTACACCTTC
clone size: NA; J gene: TRBJ1-6; V gene: TRBV6-2/TRBV6-3; D gene: NA; CDR3 protein: CASSYSTRVGNSPLHF; CDR3 DNA: TGTGCCAGCAGTTACTCAACACGGGTTGGGAATTCACCCCTCCACTTT
clone size: NA; J gene: TRBJ2-3; V gene: TRBV7-2; D gene: TRBD2; CDR3 protein: CASSLAVAGVTDTQYF; CDR3 DNA: TGTGCCAGCAGCTTAGCGGTAGCGGGAGTTACAGATACGCAGTATTTT
clone size: NA; J gene: TRBJ2-1; V gene: TRBV6-4; D gene: TRBD2; CDR3 protein: CASSDSGAGGGYNEQFF; CDR3 DNA: TGTGCCAGCAGTGACTCGGGGGCGGGAGGAGGGTACAATGAGCAGTTCTTC
clone size: NA; J gene: TRBJ2-1; V gene: TRBV9; D gene: TRBD1; CDR3 protein: CASSVGTGNNEQFF; CDR3 DNA: TGTGCCAGCAGCGTGGGGACAGGGAACAATGAGCAGTTCTTC
clone size: NA; J gene: TRBJ2-7; V gene: TRBV6-5; D gene: TRBD1; CDR3 protein: CASKDDRGDSYEQYF; CDR3 DNA: TGTGCCAGCAAAGACGACAGGGGAGACTCCTACGAGCAGTACTTC
clone size: NA; J gene: TRBJ1-2; V gene: TRBV19; D gene: NA; CDR3 protein: CASSPGDQGYTF; CDR3 DNA: TGTGCCAGTAGCCCAGGGGATCAAGGCTACACCTTC
clone size: NA; J gene: TRBJ2-5; V gene: TRBV3-1/TRBV3-2; D gene: NA; CDR3 protein: CASSPQRNWETQYF; CDR3 DNA: TGTGCCAGCAGCCCACAGCGGAACTGGGAGACCCAGTACTTC
clone size: few; J gene: TRBJ2-7; V gene: TRBV10-3; D gene: TRBD2; CDR3 protein: CAISTSGADYEQYF; CDR3 DNA: TGTGCCATCTCGACTAGCGGGGCCGACTACGAGCAGTACTTC
clone size: NA; J gene: TRBJ1-4; V gene: TRBV4-2; D gene: NA; CDR3 protein: CASSQGGWEKLFF; CDR3 DNA: TGTGCCAGCAGCCAAGGGGGCTGGGAAAAACTGTTTTTT
clone size: NA; J gene: TRBJ1-3; V gene: TRBV9; D gene: NA; CDR3 protein: CASSVGWQGNSGNTIYF; CDR3 DNA: TGTGCCAGCAGCGTAGGCTGGCAGGGTAACTCTGGAAACACCATATATTTT
clone size: NA; J gene: TRBJ2-1; V gene: TRBV24-1; D gene: TRBD2; CDR3 protein: CATSDLASGSGNEQFF; CDR3 DNA: TGTGCCACCAGTGATTTGGCTAGCGGGAGCGGGAATGAGCAGTTCTTC
clone size: NA; J gene: TRBJ2-5; V gene: TRBV28; D gene: NA; CDR3 protein: CASSLSGVYQETQYF; CDR3 DNA: TGTGCCAGCAGTTTATCAGGGGTGTACCAAGAGACCCAGTACTTC
clone size: NA; J gene: TRBJ1-2; V gene: TRBV24-1; D gene: NA; CDR3 protein: CATSDSHRESGYTF; CDR3 DNA: TGTGCCACCAGTGATTCTCACAGGGAGAGTGGCTACACCTTC
clone size: NA; J gene: TRBJ1-4; V gene: TRBV9; D gene: NA; CDR3 protein: CASSPRRGGGKLFF; CDR3 DNA: TGTGCCAGCAGCCCTCGGAGGGGAGGAGGGAAACTGTTTTTT
clone size: NA; J gene: TRBJ1-1; V gene: TRBV10-3; D gene: TRBD1; CDR3 protein: CAISDRGQNTEAFF; CDR3 DNA: TGTGCCATCAGCGACAGGGGGCAGAACACTGAAGCTTTCTTT
clone size: NA; J gene: TRBJ2-1; V gene: TRBV6-2/TRBV6-3; D gene: TRBD2; CDR3 protein: CASSFHSGSGRDEQFF; CDR3 DNA: TGTGCCAGCAGTTTCCACAGCGGGAGTGGAAGGGATGAGCAGTTCTTC
clone size: once; J gene: TRBJ1-5; V gene: TRBV6-5; D gene: NA; CDR3 protein: CASSSGVGNQPQHF; CDR3 DNA: TGTGCCAGCAGTTCAGGGGTTGGCAATCAGCCCCAGCATTTT
clone size: NA; J gene: TRBJ2-5; V gene: TRBV28; D gene: TRBD1; CDR3 protein: CASSFGTESQETQYF; CDR3 DNA: TGTGCCAGCAGTTTTGGGACAGAGAGCCAAGAGACCCAGTACTTC
clone size: NA; J gene: TRBJ2-1; V gene: TRBV5-1; D gene: NA; CDR3 protein: CASRGGTGNEQFF; CDR3 DNA: TGCGCGTCGCGGGGCGGGACGGGGAATGAGCAGTTCTTC
clone size: NA; J gene: TRBJ2-1; V gene: TRBV29-1; D gene: TRBD1; CDR3 protein: CSVVGQGALNEQFF; CDR3 DNA: TGCAGCGTCGTGGGACAGGGGGCATTGAATGAGCAGTTCTTC
clone size: NA; J gene: TRBJ2-5; V gene: TRBV30; D gene: TRBD2; CDR3 protein: CAWSEGRLAGGKYF; CDR3 DNA: TGTGCCTGGAGTGAGGGGAGACTAGCGGGAGGCAAGTACTTC
clone size: NA; J gene: TRBJ2-7; V gene: TRBV4-3; D gene: TRBD2; CDR3 protein: CASSRRLAGDYEQYF; CDR3 DNA: TGCGCCAGCAGCAGGAGGCTAGCGGGAGACTACGAGCAGTACTTC
clone size: NA; J gene: TRBJ2-7; V gene: TRBV6-5; D gene: TRBD1; CDR3 protein: CASSYSRQGANEQYF; CDR3 DNA: TGTGCCAGCAGTTACTCGAGACAGGGGGCGAACGAGCAGTACTTC
clone size: NA; J gene: TRBJ2-7; V gene: TRBV29-1; D gene: TRBD2; CDR3 protein: CSALGLAGISYEQYF; CDR3 DNA: TGCAGCGCCCTCGGACTAGCGGGAATATCCTACGAGCAGTACTTC
clone size: NA; J gene: TRBJ1-4; V gene: TRBV28; D gene: TRBD1; CDR3 protein: CASSSPRQGAEKLFF; CDR3 DNA: TGTGCCAGCAGTTCCCCGCGGCAGGGGGCCGAAAAACTGTTTTTT
clone size: NA; J gene: TRBJ1-4; V gene: TRBV20-1; D gene: NA; CDR3 protein: CSASGGGNEKLFF; CDR3 DNA: TGCAGTGCTAGTGGGGGGGGGAATGAAAAACTGTTTTTT
clone size: once; J gene: TRBJ1-4; V gene: TRBV5-6; D gene: NA; CDR3 protein: CASSLAPVEKLFF; CDR3 DNA: TGTGCCAGCAGCTTGGCTCCAGTTGAAAAACTGTTTTTT
clone size: NA; J gene: TRBJ2-7; V gene: TRBV9; D gene: TRBD1; CDR3 protein: CASSPSTGGYEQYF; CDR3 DNA: TGTGCCAGCAGCCCCTCGACAGGGGGCTACGAGCAGTACTTC
clone size: NA; J gene: TRBJ1-2; V gene: TRBV10-3; D gene: TRBD1; CDR3 protein: CAISESGGEGLNGYTF; CDR3 DNA: TGTGCCATCAGTGAGTCAGGGGGCGAAGGACTTAATGGCTACACCTTC
clone size: NA; J gene: TRBJ1-4; V gene: TRBV5-4; D gene: TRBD1; CDR3 protein: CASSLEGGIGEKLFF; CDR3 DNA: TGTGCCAGCAGCTTGGAAGGGGGCATTGGGGAAAAACTGTTTTTT
clone size: NA; J gene: TRBJ2-1; V gene: TRBV5-1; D gene: TRBD2; CDR3 protein: CASSLLAGRPNEQFF; CDR3 DNA: TGCGCCAGCAGCTTGCTAGCGGGAAGACCCAATGAGCAGTTCTTC
clone size: NA; J gene: TRBJ2-2; V gene: TRBV9; D gene: NA; CDR3 protein: CASSIHRVDTGELFF; CDR3 DNA: TGTGCCAGCAGCATACACAGGGTAGACACCGGGGAGCTGTTTTTT
clone size: NA; J gene: TRBJ2-7; V gene: TRBV28; D gene: NA; CDR3 protein: CASSFSGSEQYF; CDR3 DNA: TGTGCCAGCAGTTTTTCAGGGTCCGAGCAGTACTTC
clone size: NA; J gene: TRBJ1-1; V gene: TRBV7-2; D gene: NA; CDR3 protein: CASSLGRQMNTEAFF; CDR3 DNA: TGTGCCAGCAGCTTAGGTCGACAGATGAACACTGAAGCTTTCTTT
clone size: NA; J gene: TRBJ1-6; V gene: TRBV11-2; D gene: NA; CDR3 protein: CASSLEGSGSPLHF; CDR3 DNA: TGTGCCAGCAGCTTGGAGGGGAGCGGCTCACCCCTCCACTTT
clone size: NA; J gene: TRBJ1-6; V gene: TRBV24-1; D gene: TRBD1; CDR3 protein: CATSTGTGGLNSPLHF; CDR3 DNA: TGTGCCACCAGCACCGGGACAGGGGGGCTAAATTCACCCCTCCACTTT
clone size: NA; J gene: TRBJ1-2; V gene: TRBV6-2/TRBV6-3; D gene: NA; CDR3 protein: CASSYGGRPGYGYTF; CDR3 DNA: TGTGCCAGCAGTTACGGGGGCAGGCCCGGTTATGGCTACACCTTC
clone size: NA; J gene: TRBJ1-5; V gene: TRBV6-2/TRBV6-3; D gene: TRBD1; CDR3 protein: CASSDLQGGGNQPQHF; CDR3 DNA: TGTGCCAGCAGTGATCTCCAGGGGGGTGGCAATCAGCCCCAGCATTTT
clone size: NA; J gene: TRBJ2-7; V gene: TRBV25-1; D gene: TRBD2; CDR3 protein: CASRETGTTIYEQYF; CDR3 DNA: TGTGCCAGCAGGGAGACCGGGACTACCATCTACGAGCAGTACTTC
clone size: NA; J gene: TRBJ2-5; V gene: TRBV4-2; D gene: TRBD1; CDR3 protein: CASSQEWTGRETQYF; CDR3 DNA: TGTGCCAGCAGCCAAGAATGGACAGGGAGAGAGACCCAGTACTTC
clone size: NA; J gene: TRBJ1-6; V gene: TRBV12-3/TRBV12-4; D gene: NA; CDR3 protein: CASSLTTDSPLHF; CDR3 DNA: TGTGCCAGCAGTTTAACAACAGATTCACCCCTCCACTTT
clone size: NA; J gene: TRBJ1-1; V gene: TRBV7-9; D gene: NA; CDR3 protein: CASSLVGNTEAFF; CDR3 DNA: TGTGCCAGCAGCTTAGTCGGGAACACTGAAGCTTTCTTT
clone size: NA; J gene: TRBJ2-7; V gene: TRBV28; D gene: NA; CDR3 protein: CASSGLTGDYEQYF; CDR3 DNA: TGTGCCAGCAGTGGTCTGACAGGTGACTACGAGCAGTACTTC
clone size: NA; J gene: TRBJ2-3; V gene: TRBV15; D gene: NA; CDR3 protein: CATSIGSGASTDTQYF; CDR3 DNA: TGTGCCACCAGCATCGGATCGGGAGCTAGCACAGATACGCAGTATTTT
clone size: NA; J gene: TRBJ2-3; V gene: TRBV7-8; D gene: NA; CDR3 protein: CASTGDADTQYF; CDR3 DNA: TGTGCCAGCACAGGGGATGCAGATACGCAGTATTTT
clone size: once; J gene: TRBJ1-5; V gene: TRBV19; D gene: NA; CDR3 protein: CASSIDQVQPQHF; CDR3 DNA: TGTGCCAGTAGTATAGATCAGGTTCAGCCCCAGCATTTT
clone size: few; J gene: TRBJ1-1; V gene: TRBV7-9; D gene: NA; CDR3 protein: CASSTLQVTEAFF; CDR3 DNA: TGTGCCAGCAGCACCTTACAGGTAACTGAAGCTTTCTTT
clone size: NA; J gene: TRBJ2-1; V gene: TRBV11-2; D gene: NA; CDR3 protein: CASSLVATPNEQFF; CDR3 DNA: TGTGCCAGCAGCTTAGTCGCGACTCCCAATGAGCAGTTCTTC
clone size: NA; J gene: TRBJ1-1; V gene: TRBV6-5; D gene: NA; CDR3 protein: CASTPWAGNTEAFF; CDR3 DNA: TGTGCCAGCACCCCCTGGGCGGGAAACACTGAAGCTTTCTTT
clone size: NA; J gene: TRBJ1-5; V gene: TRBV6-2/TRBV6-3; D gene: TRBD1; CDR3 protein: CASSTRDRPDQPQHF; CDR3 DNA: TGTGCCAGCAGCACCCGGGACAGGCCAGATCAGCCCCAGCATTTT
clone size: NA; J gene: TRBJ1-3; V gene: TRBV5-8; D gene: NA; CDR3 protein: CASSLRVVLTKGNTIYF; CDR3 DNA: TGTGCCAGCAGCTTGCGGGTCGTCCTAACAAAAGGAAACACCATATATTTT
clone size: NA; J gene: TRBJ2-6; V gene: TRBV5-4; D gene: TRBD2; CDR3 protein: CASRRRAAGGAGANVLTF; CDR3 DNA: TGTGCCAGCAGGCGGCGTGCAGCGGGAGGTGCTGGGGCCAACGTCCTGACTTTC
clone size: NA; J gene: TRBJ2-3; V gene: TRBV29-1; D gene: NA; CDR3 protein: CSVESVGLDTQYF; CDR3 DNA: TGCAGCGTTGAGAGTGTGGGGCTCGATACGCAGTATTTT
clone size: NA; J gene: TRBJ2-3; V gene: TRBV10-3; D gene: NA; CDR3 protein: CAISESWSLTDTQYF; CDR3 DNA: TGTGCCATCAGTGAAAGCTGGTCCCTCACAGATACGCAGTATTTT